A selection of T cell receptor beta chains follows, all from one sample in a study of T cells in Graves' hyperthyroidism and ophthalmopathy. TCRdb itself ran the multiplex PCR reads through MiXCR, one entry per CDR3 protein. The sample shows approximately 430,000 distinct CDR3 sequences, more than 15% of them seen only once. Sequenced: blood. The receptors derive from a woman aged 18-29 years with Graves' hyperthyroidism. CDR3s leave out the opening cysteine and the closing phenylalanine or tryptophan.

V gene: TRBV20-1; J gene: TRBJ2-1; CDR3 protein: SANRPLSSYNEQF
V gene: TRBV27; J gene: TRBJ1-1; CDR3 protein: ASSFDSGEGPYTEAF
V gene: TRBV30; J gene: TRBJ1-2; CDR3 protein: AWSVPGRTNYGYT
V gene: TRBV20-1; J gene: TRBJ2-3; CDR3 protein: SARTGTDTQY
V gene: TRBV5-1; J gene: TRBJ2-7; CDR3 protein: ASSLSLSRPSYEQY
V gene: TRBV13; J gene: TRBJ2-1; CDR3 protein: ASGTGSYNEQF
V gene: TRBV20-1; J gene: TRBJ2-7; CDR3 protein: SARDAFPAGVTGEQY
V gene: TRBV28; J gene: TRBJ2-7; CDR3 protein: ASRNKGFEQY
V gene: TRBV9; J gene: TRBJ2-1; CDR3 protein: ASSERAGQGITRAGGGEQF
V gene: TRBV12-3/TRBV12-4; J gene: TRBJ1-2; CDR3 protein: ASSPGADHGYT
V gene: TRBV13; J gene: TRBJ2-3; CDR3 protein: ASSTDDTDTQY